This passage covers 31 T cell receptor beta chains from one sample sequenced in a study of T cell changes during pregnancy in multiple sclerosis. This table comes from immunoSEQ multiplex PCR, and its TCRdb copy is limited to in-frame clones, with some not included. The table records approximately 130,000 clones, 90% to 96% of them present only once. Sequencing was performed on peripheral blood, taken after pregnancy. Receptor source: a female donor with multiple sclerosis, enrolled in a pregnancy study.

The CDR3 protein is CASSEPGSYIYTF. Here the CDR3 DNA reads TGTGCCAGCAGTGAACCAGGGTCTTACATCTACACCTTC. The chain couples TRBV6-1 to TRBJ1-2; possibly TRBD1 for D (5 bases). In germline, CDR1 is MNHNS, CDR2 SASEGT. V was trimmed by 2 bases and J by 10 bases, leaving 14 bases between them. The CDR3 length is 13 residues.

V is TRBV5-1 and J is TRBJ2-1, with 11 bases matching TRBD2. The CDR3 sequence is 16 residues long. Per the germline V gene, CDR1 is SGHRS and CDR2 is YFSETQ. With V trimmed by 5 bases and J by 4 bases, 8 bases remained unmatched. CDR3 protein: CASSSFTSGSYNEQFF. The CDR3, as DNA: TGCGCCAGCAGTTCATTCACTAGCGGGAGTTACAATGAGCAGTTCTTC.

The V and J genes are TRBV5-5 and TRBJ1-1; D is ambiguous. The V gene's germline CDR1 is SGHKS and CDR2 YYEKEE (reference sequence). V lost 0 bases and J lost 0, with 15 bases in between. This CDR3 is 17 amino acids long. The CDR3 loop is CASSLASGPPMNTEAFF. The CDR3 DNA reads as TGTGCCAGCAGCTTGGCGTCGGGTCCCCCCATGAACACTGAAGCTTTCTTT. Full variable domain (rest looked up from reference TRBV5-5 and TRBJ1-1): DAGVTQSPTHLIKTRGQQVTLRCSPISGHKSVSWYQQVLGQGPQFIFQYYEKEERGRGNFPDRFSARQFPNYSSELNVNALLLGDSALYLCASSLASGPPMNTEAFFGQGTRLTVV.

The chain couples TRBV5-4 to TRBJ2-7, with 14 bases identical to TRBD2. Germline CDR1 is SGHNT and CDR2 is YYREEE (reference sequence). The CDR3 is 17 residues long. Unmatched junction bases numbered 8, after V lost 0 bases and J lost 6 bases. The CDR3, as DNA: TGTGCCAGCAGCTTGGATAGACTAGCGGGAGGGCCGATCGAGCAGTACTTC. Its protein product is CASSLDRLAGGPIEQYF. The complete variable domain, with remaining parts taken from reference TRBV5-4 and TRBJ2-7, reads ETGVTQSPTHLIKTRGQQVTLRCSSQSGHNTVSWYQQALGQGPQFIFQYYREEENGRGNFPPRFSGLQFPNYSSELNVNALELDDSALYLCASSLDRLAGGPIEQYFGPGTRLTVT.

This chain links TRBV7-9 with TRBJ2-3, with 9 nucleotides matching TRBD2. The germline CDR1 and CDR2 sequences are SEHNR and FQNEAQ (reference sequence). The CDR3 has 15 amino acids. V gave up 10 bases and J gave up 3 bases; unmatched junction bases: 11. The DNA of the CDR3 is TGTGCCATCCCCCCGCCAAGCGGGAGGACAGATACGCAGTATTTT. It translates to CAIPPPSGRTDTQYF.

The rearrangement uses TRBV7-6 and TRBJ2-2; 7 nucleotides align to TRBD2. The CDR3 loop spans 16 amino acids. CDR1 is SGHVS, CDR2 FNYEAQ, per germline. V dropped 0 bases and J dropped 6; count of bases not matched to a gene: 7. In DNA, the CDR3 is TGTGCCAGCAGCTTAGCCGGCGGGAGACTGGCCGGGGAGCTGTTTTTT. It is translated as CASSLAGGRLAGELFF.

This chain uses TRBV29-1 with TRBJ2-3, with D perhaps TRBD2 (7 bases). This CDR3 is 11 amino acids long. Between the trimmed V and J ends, which lost 3 bases and 13 bases, there was a span of 14 bases. CDR1 SQVTM and CDR2 ANQGSEA come from the germline V gene. DNA of the CDR3: TGCAGCGTTGATTTACTAGGGGGGGAGTATTTT. It encodes CSVDLLGGEYF.

The chain carries TRBV6-1 and TRBJ2-7, with 9 bases lining up with TRBD1. The V segment lost 5 bases and the J segment 7 bases; nucleotides outside the gene matches: 6. Per germline, CDR1 MNHNS and CDR2 SASEGT. CDR3 size: 13 residues. The CDR3 coding sequence is TGTGCCAGCAGTAATACAGGGGGCCTAGAGCAGTACTTC. This translates into CASSNTGGLEQYF.

The chain joins TRBV29-1 to TRBJ2-1; 12 bases line up with TRBD2. The CDR3 covers 16 residues. V shed 4 bases and J 0 bases; nucleotides not matched to a gene: 4. The germline gives CDR1 SQVTM, CDR2 ANQGSEA. The CDR3 DNA follows: TGCAGCGTTGCCGGACTAGCGGGACACTCCTACAATGAGCAGTTCTTC. Translation: CSVAGLAGHSYNEQFF.

The J gene is TRBJ2-7, the V gene TRBV4-2; 7 nucleotides agree with TRBD2. V was pared by 0 bases and J by 2 bases, with 13 bases of the junction left unmatched. Per the germline V gene, CDR1 is LGHNA and CDR2 is YNFKEQ. This CDR3 spans 18 amino acids. CDR3 loop: CASSQETLGAGIAYEQYF. Here the CDR3 DNA reads TGTGCCAGCAGCCAAGAAACTCTAGGAGCGGGAATAGCCTACGAGCAGTACTTC.

The chain combines TRBV29-1 with TRBJ2-7, with 11 bases matching TRBD2. The CDR3 loop spans 14 amino acids. Germline V gives CDR1 SQVTM, CDR2 ANQGSEA. V was pared by 4 bases and J by 5 bases, with 7 bases of the junction left unmatched. CDR3 loop: CSVVSGRAMNEQYF. Written as DNA, the CDR3 is TGCAGCGTTGTTAGCGGGAGGGCCATGAACGAGCAGTACTTC.

The rearrangement links TRBV2 to TRBJ2-1; the D gene is possibly TRBD2 (6 bases). Germline-derived CDR1 and CDR2 are SNHLY and FYNNEI. The CDR3 totals 14 residues. V lost 0 bases, J lost 9 bases, and 12 bases lay in between. Here the CDR3 DNA reads TGTGCCAGCAGTGAAGCGCTTCGGCGGGGTGAGCAGTTCTTC. Translating it yields CASSEALRRGEQFF.

The J gene is TRBJ1-1, the V gene TRBV7-6; possibly TRBD1 for D (5 bases). V was cut by 4 bases and J by 6 bases, with 12 bases left in between. CDR1 and CDR2 from the germline V gene are SGHVS and FNYEAQ. This CDR3 contains 13 residues. The CDR3 loop is CASSSISGAEAFF. In nucleotides, the CDR3 is TGTGCCAGCAGCTCCATTTCGGGGGCTGAAGCTTTCTTT.

This chain joins TRBV7-6 and TRBJ2-7; TRBD2 agrees at 9 bases. CDR1 is SGHVS and CDR2 is FNYEAQ in the germline V gene. The CDR3 length is 13 residues. The trim removed 5 bases at V and 6 bases at J, leaving 5 bases unmatched. Here the CDR3 DNA reads TGTGCCAGCAGCGCTAAAGCGGGAGGCGAGCAGTACTTC. Encoded protein: CASSAKAGGEQYF.

The J gene is TRBJ2-7, the V gene TRBV6-5, with D possibly TRBD2 on 6 matching bases. CDR1 MNHEY and CDR2 SVGAGI come from the germline V gene. The CDR3 length is 13 residues. Trimming took off 7 bases at V and 2 bases at J, with 12 bases between the two ends. As DNA, the CDR3 is TGTGCCAGCACCCGGGGACTGCCCTACGAGCAGTACTTC. Translation: CASTRGLPYEQYF.

Note on this clone: This sample includes further DNA sequences coding for the same CDR3. The gene calls are TRBV6-1 and TRBJ2-3; maybe TRBD1 (6 bases). Germline V gives CDR1 MNHNS, CDR2 SASEGT. This CDR3 has 14 amino acids. Trimming took 4 bases from V and 4 from J, leaving 12 bases between them. The CDR3 bases are TGTGCCAGCAGTGCTCGTACAGGGCCAGATACGCAGTATTTT. This encodes CASSARTGPDTQYF.

The chain combines TRBV27 with TRBJ1-2; D is undetermined. Germline V gives CDR1 MNHEY, CDR2 SMNVEV (reference sequence). The CDR3 consists of 14 residues. The ends were cut back, 6 bases at V and 0 bases at J, with 11 bases in the middle. CDR3 coding DNA: TGTGCCAGCAGCCCGTTACGGGCTAACTATGGCTACACCTTC. Its translation is CASSPLRANYGYTF.

The rearrangement uses TRBV6-1 and TRBJ1-4; 7 nucleotides align to TRBD1. Per germline, CDR1 MNHNS and CDR2 SASEGT. This CDR3 has 16 residues. V was clipped by 2 bases and J by 5 bases; unmatched bases: 8. The CDR3 sequence is CASSESGQAGNEKLFF. The CDR3 bases are TGTGCCAGCAGTGAAAGTGGACAGGCTGGGAATGAAAAACTGTTTTTT.

This clone was seen more than once but under ten times. CDR3 sequence reads: CASSLLRGRAKSNTGELFF. Here the CDR3 DNA reads TGTGCCAGCAGCTTACTTCGAGGGAGGGCGAAATCCAACACCGGGGAGCTGTTTTTT. The V call is TRBV7-2, the J call TRBJ2-2; 7 nucleotides agree with TRBD2. After removal of 2 bases from V and 2 bases from J, the junction contained 14 bases not matched to a gene. Germline loops: CDR1 SGHTA, CDR2 FQGNSA. The CDR3 consists of 19 residues.

The CDR3 sequence: CASSREGLAGEEQFF. CDR3 DNA sequence: TGTGCCAGTAGTCGCGAGGGACTAGCGGGAGAGGAGCAGTTCTTC. V gene TRBV19 combines with J gene TRBJ2-1, with 14 bases matching TRBD2. Per germline, CDR1 LNHDA and CDR2 SQIVND (reference sequence). V was clipped by 5 bases and J by 10 bases; unmatched bases: 7. This CDR3 contains 15 residues.

This sequence joins TRBV13 and TRBJ2-3, with D possibly being TRBD2 (5 bases). This CDR3 is 16 amino acids long. Germline CDR1 and CDR2: PRHDT and FYEKMQ (reference sequence). Between the trimmed V and J ends, which lost 2 bases and 4 bases, there was a span of 16 bases. The CDR3 spells CASSLTTGPEADTQYF. CDR3 DNA sequence: TGTGCCAGCAGCTTAACGACGGGCCCGGAGGCAGATACGCAGTATTTT.

The chain recombines TRBV5-5 with TRBJ2-5; no clear D gene. V gave up 1 base and J gave up 5 bases, with 18 bases separating them. The CDR3 has 16 residues. Germline loops: CDR1 SGHKS, CDR2 YYEKEE (reference sequence). The CDR3 loop is CASSLYHMTGSETQYF. In DNA form, the CDR3 reads TGTGCCAGCAGCTTGTACCATATGACCGGGTCGGAGACCCAGTACTTC. The full variable domain, completed using reference TRBV5-5 and TRBJ2-5, is DAGVTQSPTHLIKTRGQQVTLRCSPISGHKSVSWYQQVLGQGPQFIFQYYEKEERGRGNFPDRFSARQFPNYSSELNVNALLLGDSALYLCASSLYHMTGSETQYFGPGTRLLVL.

This chain connects TRBV25-1 to TRBJ2-7; TRBD2 matches at 8 bases. CDR3 length: 14 amino acids. The V gene's germline CDR1 is MGHDK and CDR2 SYGVNS. The ends lost 1 base at V and 9 bases at J; junction bases unmatched: 8. CDR3 amino acids: CASSESHGLAWQYF. In DNA, the CDR3 is TGTGCCAGCAGTGAATCCCATGGACTAGCATGGCAGTACTTC.

V and J are TRBV7-9 and TRBJ2-5; 8 nucleotides line up with TRBD1. This CDR3 has 15 amino acids. Losses at the gene ends were 4 bases for V and 2 bases for J; bases not matched to a gene: 6. CDR1 is SEHNR and CDR2 is FQNEAQ in the germline V gene (reference sequence). The CDR3 loop is CASSSKDRVQETQYF. The CDR3 DNA follows: TGTGCCAGCAGCTCCAAGGACAGGGTACAAGAGACCCAGTACTTC.

The rearrangement uses TRBV6-1 and TRBJ2-7; possibly TRBD2 for D (5 bases). The V end lost 2 bases, the J end lost 5 bases, and 19 bases lay between the germline ends. The germline V gene encodes CDR1 MNHNS and CDR2 SASEGT. This CDR3 has 16 amino acids. CDR3 residues: CASSEFRRARIHEQYF. The CDR3 DNA is TGTGCCAGCAGTGAATTCAGGCGGGCTCGGATCCACGAGCAGTACTTC.

The chain carries TRBV18 and TRBJ2-7; 7 positions agree with TRBD1. J lost 6 bases, V lost 1 base, and 9 bases had no gene match. Germline V CDR1 and CDR2: KGHSH, LQKENI. The CDR3 has 15 residues. The CDR3 DNA reads TGTGCCAGCTCACCACGTGACAGGGATCTAGGCGAGCAGTACTTC. Amino acids: CASSPRDRDLGEQYF.

V usage is TRBV6-1 and J usage is TRBJ2-7; no reliable D call. Germline CDR1 is MNHNS and CDR2 is SASEGT. Trimming removed 3 bases at V and 3 bases at J, with 9 bases between. The CDR3 is 13 amino acids. The CDR3 DNA reads TGTGCCAGCAGTGACAGGCGCTTCTACGAGCAGTACTTC. It yields the protein CASSDRRFYEQYF.

This chain joins TRBV4-3 and TRBJ1-4; no clear D. Deletions cut 0 bases from V and 8 bases from J, with 16 bases between. There are 16 residues in the CDR3. The germline CDR1 and CDR2 sequences are LGHNA and YSLEER. CDR3 sequence reads: CASSQDGSGKGEKLFF. In nucleotides, the CDR3 is TGCGCCAGCAGCCAAGATGGGTCGGGGAAGGGCGAAAAACTGTTTTTT.

This rearrangement joins TRBV23-1 to TRBJ2-7; 7 nucleotides match TRBD1. TRBV23-1 is labeled an ORF, and its function is uncertain. The CDR3 spans 14 residues. V gave up 0 bases and J gave up 4 bases; unmatched junction bases: 3. The CDR3 nucleotides read TGCGCCAGCAGTCAATCCGGGACAGAGTACGAGCAGTACTTC. Translating it yields CASSQSGTEYEQYF.

This chain connects TRBV5-1 to TRBJ2-3; 11 positions match TRBD2. The V gene end was trimmed by 0 bases and the J gene end by 1 base; junction bases not matched to a gene: 10. CDR1 and CDR2 (germline): SGHRS, YFSETQ. CDR3 length equals 19 residues. The CDR3 DNA follows: TGCGCCAGCAGCTTGGTATCGCGGCTAGCGGGAGGTGGCACAGATACGCAGTATTTT. Translated, it gives CASSLVSRLAGGGTDTQYF.

The rearrangement joins TRBV5-5 to TRBJ1-2; D perhaps matches TRBD1 (5 bases). Germline assignment: CDR1 SGHKS and CDR2 YYEKEE (reference sequence). The CDR3 loop spans 17 amino acids. Trimming stripped 0 bases from V and 0 bases from J, with 15 bases between. CDR3 sequence reads: CASSLEASDIANYGYTF. CDR3 DNA: TGTGCCAGCAGCTTGGAGGCGTCGGACATCGCTAACTATGGCTACACCTTC.